The rows below give T cell receptor beta chains drawn from one sample of a study of post-analysis software for immune sequencing data. TCRdb re-analysed the PCR reads in MiXCR, keeping a single row per CDR3 protein. The table has 430,000 or so distinct CDR3 sequences, approximately 37% seen once; the top ten hold around 8%. Sequencing used blood. The source of these receptors is a girl under 10 years old with multiple sclerosis. Each CDR3 is given without its conserved first and last residue. The size entry is marked missing in some rows and otherwise reads once, few, many or a size class.

clone size,V gene,J gene,CDR3 protein
few,TRBV10-3,TRBJ2-7,AISVGGGKSSYEQY
NA,TRBV25-1,TRBJ2-7,ASSDSAVSYEQY
few,TRBV5-1,NA,ASSSAGTHEQY
NA,TRBV7-3,TRBJ2-7,ASKRDRSSYEQY
few,TRBV18,TRBJ2-7,ASSPRGPKGLEQY
NA,TRBV28,TRBJ2-1,ASEKYSEQF
NA,TRBV4-2,TRBJ2-1,ASSWGPENNEQF
NA,TRBV20-1,TRBJ1-5,SARGGAQGNNQPQH
NA,TRBV10-2,TRBJ2-3,ALGGPTSTDTQY
NA,TRBV12-3/TRBV12-4,TRBJ1-2,ASSLGQRGGPNYGYT
NA,TRBV13,TRBJ2-1,ASSATVFNEQF
NA,TRBV18,TRBJ2-5,ASSPPLAGGLQY
few,TRBV5-1,TRBJ2-7,ASSLVMTGGNEQY
NA,TRBV4-1,NA,ASSQDFRAVLSYEQY
NA,TRBV29-1,TRBJ2-3,SVGGGTDTQY
NA,TRBV14,TRBJ2-7,ASSQPRTGGSDEQY
NA,TRBV7-3,TRBJ2-1,ASSSSGSGRNEQF
NA,TRBV28,TRBJ2-6,ASSFYTGTSGSGANVLT
NA,TRBV12-3/TRBV12-4,TRBJ2-5,ASTHREGWQETQY
few,TRBV10-2,TRBJ2-3,ATTRGHSTDTQY
NA,TRBV5-1,TRBJ1-4,ASSFGQGREKLF
NA,TRBV28,TRBJ1-4,ASSLVNEKLF
few,TRBV29-1,TRBJ2-3,SAMGGYTDTQY
NA,TRBV5-1,TRBJ2-7,ASSLAGTGDSEQY
NA,TRBV12-3/TRBV12-4,TRBJ1-6,ASSLVGPSSPLH
many,TRBV10-3,TRBJ1-2,AISESRVYGYT
NA,TRBV7-9,TRBJ2-2,ASSPGTGRTGELF
NA,TRBV5-1,TRBJ2-7,ASSLGLGQANYEQY
NA,TRBV2,TRBJ1-1,ASGPGLPPTEAF
NA,TRBV15,TRBJ2-7,ATSSARGNYLAYEQY
NA,TRBV7-9,TRBJ2-3,ASNPSGPPQY
few,TRBV20-1,TRBJ1-2,SAREGQGGFGYT
NA,TRBV11-2,TRBJ2-1,ASRSDRANIEQF
NA,TRBV5-1,TRBJ1-2,ASSFREGVYGYT
NA,TRBV24-1,TRBJ1-2,ATSDLPGGGYT
NA,TRBV7-6,TRBJ2-7,ASSLLGAGVYEQY
few,TRBV5-1,TRBJ2-5,ASSFGQGEETQY
few,TRBV25-1,TRBJ1-6,ASSGSWDSGGLSPLH
few,TRBV10-3,TRBJ2-1,AISDPSGTTYNEQF
NA,TRBV20-1,TRBJ2-5,SARQGVKETQY
NA,TRBV20-1,TRBJ1-1,SARDRTGYAF
NA,TRBV20-1,TRBJ1-1,SARQEIGSETF
NA,TRBV29-1,TRBJ2-3,SVDRQGPRTDTQY
NA,TRBV20-1,TRBJ2-1,SARGDRGHEQF
NA,TRBV12-3/TRBV12-4,TRBJ2-3,ASTPAWGKPSTDTQY
many,TRBV5-1,TRBJ2-7,ASSLAPGQSYEQY
few,TRBV12-3/TRBV12-4,TRBJ1-4,ASSSGPWDEKLF
NA,TRBV5-6,TRBJ2-6,ASSLADRRPAGANVLT
NA,TRBV20-1,TRBJ2-7,SARDHLAAPYEQY
few,TRBV29-1,NA,SVLVREQY
NA,TRBV15,TRBJ2-1,ATSSGQGEKNEQF
few,TRBV5-1,TRBJ2-1,ASSSLGGRDGEQF
NA,TRBV9,TRBJ1-2,ASSVGAVGQVAGGYT
few,TRBV12-3/TRBV12-4,TRBJ1-6,ASRKDRGLAPLH
few,TRBV20-1,TRBJ2-3,SAAWSGSTDTQY
NA,TRBV5-1,TRBJ2-1,ASSSLIRSYNEQF
few,TRBV11-2,TRBJ2-1,ASSFVLPRDRGPNEQF
few,TRBV7-6,TRBJ1-2,ASSSQQDYGYT
many,TRBV5-1,TRBJ2-3,ASTGRGDTQY
NA,TRBV20-1,TRBJ2-7,SARRVGLAGGEQY